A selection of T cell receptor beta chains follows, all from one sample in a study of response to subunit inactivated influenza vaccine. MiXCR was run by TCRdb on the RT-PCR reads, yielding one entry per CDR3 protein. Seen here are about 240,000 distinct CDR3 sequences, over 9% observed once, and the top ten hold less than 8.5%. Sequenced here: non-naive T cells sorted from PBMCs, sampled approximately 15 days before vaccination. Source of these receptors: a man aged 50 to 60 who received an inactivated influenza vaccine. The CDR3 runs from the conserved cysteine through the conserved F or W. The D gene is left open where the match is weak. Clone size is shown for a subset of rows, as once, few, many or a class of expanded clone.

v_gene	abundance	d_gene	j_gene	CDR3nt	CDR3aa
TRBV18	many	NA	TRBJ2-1	TGTGCCAGCTCACCAAACATCGGGGTCCACAATGAGCAGTTCTTC	CASSPNIGVHNEQFF
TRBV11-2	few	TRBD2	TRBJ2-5	TGTGCCAGCAGCTTATGGCCAGCGGGGGAACAAGAGACCCAGTACTTC	CASSLWPAGEQETQYF
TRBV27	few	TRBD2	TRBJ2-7	TGTGCCAGCAGGCGCCGCGCGGGGACTAGCGGTTCCTACGAGCAGTACTTC	CASRRRAGTSGSYEQYF
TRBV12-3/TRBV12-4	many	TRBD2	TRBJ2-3	TGTGCCAGCAGTTTAGCCGTAGCGGGGGATACGCAGTATTTT	CASSLAVAGDTQYF
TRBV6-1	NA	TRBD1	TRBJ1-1	TGTGCCAGCCGGAGAAGTACAGGGGTGGGCGTGTGTGCTTTCTTT	CASRRSTGVGVCAFF
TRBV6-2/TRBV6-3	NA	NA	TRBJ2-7	TGTGCCAGCAGTTATACAACGGGACCATACGAGCAGTACTTC	CASSYTTGPYEQYF
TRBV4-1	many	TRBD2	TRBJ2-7	TGCGCCAGCAGCCAAGGCCGGCTAGCGGGGGGGCAAACCTACGAGCAGTACTTC	CASSQGRLAGGQTYEQYF
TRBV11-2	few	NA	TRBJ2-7	TGTGCCAGCAGCTCAACTTGGGGGGAGCAGTACTTC	CASSSTWGEQYF
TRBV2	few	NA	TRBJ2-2	TGTGCCAGCAGTGAAAGGGGGTTCACGAACACCGGGGAGCTGTTTTTT	CASSERGFTNTGELFF
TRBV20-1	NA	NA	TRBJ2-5	TGCAGTGCTAGAGCGAACCGGCGAGGAATAGGGGGGCAAGAGACCCAGTACTTC	CSARANRRGIGGQETQYF
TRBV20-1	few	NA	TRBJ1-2	TGCAGTGCTAGAGATATGACAGACTATGGCTACACCTTC	CSARDMTDYGYTF
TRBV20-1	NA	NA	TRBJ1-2	TGCAGTGCTAGTCCGGGCCCAGGGAGTGGCTACACCTTC	CSASPGPGSGYTF
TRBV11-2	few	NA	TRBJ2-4	TGTGCCAGCAGCTCAGGACCTGGGAACATTCAGTACTTC	CASSSGPGNIQYF
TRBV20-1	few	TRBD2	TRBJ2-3	TGCAGTGCTTCGATACTAGCGGGGGACACAGATACGCAGTATTTT	CSASILAGDTDTQYF
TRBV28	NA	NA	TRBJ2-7	TGTGCCAGCAGTTTGAACAGGGTTGTAACCTACGAGCAGTACTTC	CASSLNRVVTYEQYF
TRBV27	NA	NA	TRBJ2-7	TGTGCCAGCAGTTACGGACGGAACTACGAGCAGTACTTC	CASSYGRNYEQYF
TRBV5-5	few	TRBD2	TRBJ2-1	TGTGCCAGCAGCCTGGCGTTGGCGGGAGGCTACTCCTACAATGAGCAGTTCTTC	CASSLALAGGYSYNEQFF
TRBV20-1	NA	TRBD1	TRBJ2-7	TGCAGTGCTCCTGGAGACAGGGGGCCAATTACGGGCGAGCAGTACTTC	CSAPGDRGPITGEQYF
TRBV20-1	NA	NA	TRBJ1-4	TGCAGTGCTAGAGCGGGAAACGGGGAAAAACTGTTTTTT	CSARAGNGEKLFF
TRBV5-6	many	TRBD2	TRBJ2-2	TGTGCCAGCAGCGCCACTAGCGGGGCGAACACCGGGGAGCTGTTTTTT	CASSATSGANTGELFF
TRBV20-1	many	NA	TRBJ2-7	TGCAGTGCTAGAGTCAATTACGAGCAGTACTTC	CSARVNYEQYF
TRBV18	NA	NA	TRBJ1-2	TGTGCCAGCTCACCACAGAATGGCTACACCTTC	CASSPQNGYTF
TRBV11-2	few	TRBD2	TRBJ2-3	TGTGCCAGCCGCTTGGGGGGGGGAAGGGATACGCAGTATTTT	CASRLGGGRDTQYF
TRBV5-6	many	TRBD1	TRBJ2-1	TGTGCCAGCAGCTTGGTTTTGGACAGGGGAGGGAATGAGCAGTTCTTC	CASSLVLDRGGNEQFF
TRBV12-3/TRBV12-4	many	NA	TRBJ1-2	TGTGCCAGCAGGATTTCGGGGACAACGCGGGGCTACACCTTC	CASRISGTTRGYTF
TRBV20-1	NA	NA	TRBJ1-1	TGCAGTGCTAGAGATGGGGGGTACGGCACTGAAGCTTTCTTT	CSARDGGYGTEAFF
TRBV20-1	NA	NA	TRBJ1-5	TGCAGTGCTATTATATCCGGGACAATGGGACAGCCCCAGCATTTT	CSAIISGTMGQPQHF
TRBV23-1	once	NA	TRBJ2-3	TGCGCCAGCACCCTGGGGGGCCCTCACCCAGATACGCAGTATTTT	CASTLGGPHPDTQYF
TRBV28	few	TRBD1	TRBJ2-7	TGTGCCAGCGGGACAGGGGGCTCCTACGAGCAGTACTTC	CASGTGGSYEQYF
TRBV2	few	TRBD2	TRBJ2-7	TGTGCCAGCATGTTGATGACTAGCGGGACTACGTACGAGCAGTACTTC	CASMLMTSGTTYEQYF
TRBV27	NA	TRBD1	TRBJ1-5	TGTGCCAGCAGTCAGGGGGTGTTAGGCCAGCCCCAGCATTTT	CASSQGVLGQPQHF
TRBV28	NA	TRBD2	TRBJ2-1	TGTGCCAGCAGTCAGTATAGCGGGAGTTTGTCGCAGTTCTTC	CASSQYSGSLSQFF
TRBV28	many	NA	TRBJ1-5	TGTGCCAGCAGTTTAGTAGGCCAGCCCCAGCATTTT	CASSLVGQPQHF
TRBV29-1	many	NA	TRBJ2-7	TGCAGCGTTGCCGGTGGAGGGTCATCCTACGAGCAGTACTTC	CSVAGGGSSYEQYF
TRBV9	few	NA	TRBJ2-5	TGTGCCAGCAGCGTAGATGTAACAGGGCAAGAGACCCAGTACTTC	CASSVDVTGQETQYF
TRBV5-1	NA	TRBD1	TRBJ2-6	TGCGCCAGCAGCTTACAGACAGGGTTGGGATCCGGGGCCAACGTCCTGACTTTC	CASSLQTGLGSGANVLTF
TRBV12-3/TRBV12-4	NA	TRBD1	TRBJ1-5	TGTGCCAGCAGTCCGGGACAGGAGAATCAGCCCCAGCATTTT	CASSPGQENQPQHF
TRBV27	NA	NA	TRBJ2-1	TGTGCCAGCAGTTTTTCCCCCAGGAGCTACAATGAGCAGTTCTTC	CASSFSPRSYNEQFF
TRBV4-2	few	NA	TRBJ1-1	TGTGCCAGCAGCCAAGGAATTCCGATGGGCACTGAAGCTTTCTTT	CASSQGIPMGTEAFF
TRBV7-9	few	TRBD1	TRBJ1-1	TGTGCCAGCAGCTACAGGGGGCTTTCTGAAGCTTTCTTT	CASSYRGLSEAFF
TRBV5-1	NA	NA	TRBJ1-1	TGCGCCAGCAGCTTGGGGGGGGTGGGCACTGAAGCTTTCTTT	CASSLGGVGTEAFF
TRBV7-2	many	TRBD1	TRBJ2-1	TGTGCCAGCAGTCTGGACAGGGTTTCCCCAACATCGCAGTTCTTC	CASSLDRVSPTSQFF
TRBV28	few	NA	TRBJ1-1	TGTGCCAGCAGTTTGCCCCTGGGGGGACTTAAGAACACTGAAGCTTTCTTT	CASSLPLGGLKNTEAFF
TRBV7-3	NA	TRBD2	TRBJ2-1	TGTGCCAGCAGCCAACTGGGAGGGTCCTACAATGAGCAGTTCTTC	CASSQLGGSYNEQFF
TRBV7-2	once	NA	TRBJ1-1	TGTGCCAGCAGCTCGATTAATTGGGCTGAAGCTTTCTTT	CASSSINWAEAFF
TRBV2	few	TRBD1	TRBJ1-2	TGTGCCAGCGTCCGGGACAGGAGAAACTATGGCTACACCTTC	CASVRDRRNYGYTF
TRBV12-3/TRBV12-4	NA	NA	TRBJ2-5	TGTGCCAGCAGTTTAGGCCACCAAGGGTCAGAGACCCAGTACTTC	CASSLGHQGSETQYF
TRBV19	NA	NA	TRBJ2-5	TGTGCCAGTAGTATTGGGCTGGGACACAACCAAGAGACCCAGTACTTC	CASSIGLGHNQETQYF
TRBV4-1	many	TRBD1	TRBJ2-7	TGCGCCAGCAGCCAACCGGGACAGGGGGCGGAGGAGCAGTACTTC	CASSQPGQGAEEQYF
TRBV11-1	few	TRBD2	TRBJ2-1	TGTGCCAGCAGCTTACCTTTTGTTGTAGCGGGTACCTACAATGAGCAGTTCTTC	CASSLPFVVAGTYNEQFF
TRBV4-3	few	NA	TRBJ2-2	TGCGCCAGCAGCCAAGATTATGTGTACGGGGAGCTGTTTTTT	CASSQDYVYGELFF
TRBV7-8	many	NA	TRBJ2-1	TGTGCCAGCAGCTTAGAAGGTGTCTCAACAGGATACAATGAGCAGTTCTTC	CASSLEGVSTGYNEQFF
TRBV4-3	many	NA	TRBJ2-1	TGCGCCAGCAGCCAACAGGTGGGCGGACCTTACAATGAGCAGTTCTTC	CASSQQVGGPYNEQFF
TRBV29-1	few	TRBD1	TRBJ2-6	TGCAGCGTTGCCGGGACAGCGACCTCAAACAACGTCCTGACTTTC	CSVAGTATSNNVLTF
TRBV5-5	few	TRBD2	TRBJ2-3	TGTGCCAGCAGCCGCCAGCCGGCCGGGGGGACAGATACGCAGTATTTT	CASSRQPAGGTDTQYF
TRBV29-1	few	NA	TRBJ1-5	TGCAGCGTTGAAGCATCGGGTCAGCCCCAGCATTTT	CSVEASGQPQHF
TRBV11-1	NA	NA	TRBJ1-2	TGTGCCAGCAGTCGAAACAGCCGCGGCTACACCTTC	CASSRNSRGYTF
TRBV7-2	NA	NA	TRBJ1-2	TGTGCCAGCAGCCCTAGCCGGGAACCCTATGGCTACACCTTC	CASSPSREPYGYTF
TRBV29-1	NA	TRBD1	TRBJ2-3	TGCAGCGTCTCGCCGGGGACAGGGGGGGCAGATACGCAGTATTTT	CSVSPGTGGADTQYF
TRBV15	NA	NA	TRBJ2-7	TGTGCCACCAGCAGTCGTAACAGCTACGAGCAGTACTTC	CATSSRNSYEQYF